This paragraph reports one T cell receptor (beta chain). This record comes from a study of T cells after yellow fever vaccination. The wider study: Preparation of fractions with low cell numbers was performed using SMART-Seq v4 Ultra Low Input.

The CDR3 is 16 residues long. V was cut by 2 bases and J by 1 base, with 14 bases left in between. Germline V gives CDR1 LNHDA, CDR2 SQIVND (reference sequence). In TCRdb, the 5' RACE reads were re-called with MiXCR into one record per CDR3 protein. The sample has a few hundred thousand distinct CDR3 sequences; around 6.8% are singletons. This sequence originates from a man between 18 and 29 years old who received the YFV17D yellow fever vaccine. The source material was PBMCs, sampled 35 to 50 days after the first yellow fever vaccination. The chain uses TRBV19 and TRBJ1-1; D may be TRBD1 (6 bases). In DNA form, the CDR3 reads TGTGCCAGTAGTATATACTGGGACACCCCGAACACTGAAGCTTTCTTT. Translated: CASSIYWDTPNTEAFF.